These 15 T cell receptor beta chains were all obtained from the same sample, sequenced in a study of blood T cells in healthy people across ages. A J-beta primer mix and a sample-barcoded 5' primer were used in a second PCR of about 6 to 12 cycles. Each CDR3 protein gets one entry after TCRdb re-called the 5' RACE reads with MiXCR. The sample carries 850,000 to 1,300,000 distinct CDR3 sequences, 35% to 50% recorded once. Sequences were obtained from blood. Source of these receptors: a woman aged 55-70 years in good health.

The chain combines TRBV7-9 with TRBJ2-5; D is perhaps TRBD1 (6 bases). This CDR3 is built from 14 residues. The V end lost 5 bases, the J end lost 5 bases, and 15 bases lay between the germline ends. Germline CDR1 is SEHNR and CDR2 is FQNEAQ (reference sequence). In nucleotides, the CDR3 is TGTGCCAGCAGCCTAGGACAGTTCACGGAGACCCAGTACTTC. The encoded protein is CASSLGQFTETQYF.

J is TRBJ2-3 and V is TRBV12-3 or TRBV12-4, with D unclear. Trimming removed 5 bases at V and 9 bases at J, with 15 bases between. This CDR3 region has 13 residues. CDR3 in DNA: TGTGCCAGCAGTGGGGATGCCTCCTCAACGCAGTATTTT. This sequence encodes CASSGDASSTQYF.

At least ten counts were recorded for this clonotype. This sequence joins TRBV4-2 and TRBJ2-3; a weak D match, TRBD2 (6 bases). V was cut by 0 bases and J by 5 bases, with 12 bases left in between. This CDR3 is 15 amino acids long. Germline lookup yields CDR1 LGHNA and CDR2 YNFKEQ. CDR3 sequence (DNA): TGTGCCAGCAGCCAAGAATACGGGAGTAAAGATACGCAGTATTTT. Translated: CASSQEYGSKDTQYF.

A note on this clonotype: Given a much more abundant clone one base away, this may be a read error. V and J are TRBV27 and TRBJ1-1; weak D call: TRBD1 (5 bases). Germline CDR1 is MNHEY and CDR2 is SMNVEV (reference sequence). This CDR3 contains 12 residues. CDR3 sequence (DNA): TGTGCCAGCGGATCAGGGATTGGTGAAGTTTTCTTT. Translating it yields CASGSGIGEVFF.

This chain connects TRBV30 to TRBJ1-2; the D gene is possibly TRBD1 (5 bases). Trimming cost V 3 bases and J 9 bases, with 17 bases left between them. This CDR3 contains 13 residues. Per the germline V gene, CDR1 is GTSNPN and CDR2 is SVGIG (reference sequence). CDR3 protein: CAWRIRGPGSYTF. The CDR3 DNA is TGTGCCTGGAGGATCCGGGGCCCAGGGAGCTACACCTTC. The full variable domain, its missing parts supplied by reference TRBV30 and TRBJ1-2, is SQTIHQWPATLVQPVGSPLSLECTVEGTSNPNLYWYRQAAGRGLQLLFYSVGIGQISSEVPQNLSASRPQDRQFILSSKKLLLSDSGFYLCAWRIRGPGSYTFGSGTRLTVV.

A note on this clonotype: With a much larger clone just one base away, this may be a read error. J is TRBJ2-4 and V is TRBV5-6; 7 nucleotides agree with TRBD1. The tail of the sequence fits TRBJ2-7 better, so the J call may be wrong. This CDR3 is built from 12 residues. Germline assignment: CDR1 SGHDT and CDR2 YYEEEE. Here the CDR3 DNA reads TGTGCCAGCAGCCCAGGGACAGCCGAGCAGTACTTC. It specifies CASSPGTAEQYF.

The chain links TRBV29-1 to TRBJ1-6; the D gene is possibly TRBD1 (5 bases). Deletions cut 4 bases from V and 8 bases from J, with 9 bases between. Looked up from germline, CDR1 is SQVTM and CDR2 is ANQGSEA. This CDR3 is built from 12 residues. CDR3 nucleotides: TGCAGCGTTGGCTGGGGCGATTCACCCCTCCACTTT. Translation gives CSVGWGDSPLHF.

The chain is built from TRBV7-3 and TRBJ2-3; 8 nucleotides align to TRBD1. This CDR3 is built from 15 residues. With 5 bases clipped from V and 4 bases from J, the junction kept 8 bases outside the gene matches. CDR1 is SGHTA and CDR2 is FQGTGA in the germline V gene. The CDR3 loop is CASSPAGGLADTQYF. For the CDR3, the DNA is TGTGCCAGCAGCCCAGCAGGGGGCTTGGCAGATACGCAGTATTTT.

The chain carries TRBV2 and TRBJ2-1; D gene ambiguous. V lost 2 bases and J 13 bases, leaving 9 bases between the germline ends. The CDR3 has 11 residues. CDR1 is SNHLY and CDR2 is FYNNEI in the germline V gene. Here the CDR3 DNA reads TGTGCCAGCAGTGAAAACTTCCCCCAGTTCTTC. This encodes CASSENFPQFF.

This sequence joins TRBV20-1 and TRBJ2-7; 10 positions agree with TRBD2. Germline V lookup: CDR1 DFQATT, CDR2 SNEGSKA (reference sequence). Trimming cost V 0 bases and J 2 bases; bases outside gene matches: 1. The CDR3 consists of 14 residues. The CDR3 region is CSAREAGGPYEQYF. CDR3 sequence (DNA): TGCAGTGCTAGAGAAGCGGGAGGGCCCTACGAGCAGTACTTC.

This clonotype was picked up one time. A junction boundary mismatches the germline segment, possibly from a read error. The gene calls are TRBV12-3 or TRBV12-4 and TRBJ2-1, with 11 bases aligning to TRBD2. The CDR3 extends over 13 amino acids. The CDR3 is CVSRSGLADEQFF. DNA of the CDR3: TGTGTCAGCAGATCGGGACTAGCGGATGAGCAGTTCTTC.

This chain connects TRBV27 to TRBJ1-6, with 8 bases matching TRBD1. Germline V gives CDR1 MNHEY, CDR2 SMNVEV (reference sequence). CDR3 length: 15 amino acids. Trimming cost V 6 bases and J 8 bases; bases outside gene matches: 9. CDR3 sequence reads: CASSLFGQGDSPLHF. The CDR3 DNA is TGTGCCAGCAGCCTCTTTGGACAGGGAGATTCACCCCTCCACTTT.

The V gene is TRBV18, the J gene TRBJ2-3; 8 bases agree with TRBD1. The trim removed 3 bases at V and 2 bases at J, leaving 7 bases unmatched. CDR1 KGHSH and CDR2 LQKENI come from the germline V gene. The CDR3 is 16 amino acids. CDR3 DNA: TGTGCCAGCTCACCTACTCAGGACAGGGCCACAGATACGCAGTATTTT. Its protein product is CASSPTQDRATDTQYF. Variable domain in full (rest from reference TRBV18 and TRBJ2-3): NAGVMQNPRHLVRRRGQEARLRCSPMKGHSHVYWYRQLPEEGLKFMVYLQKENIIDESGMPKERFSAEFPKEGPSILRIQQVVRGDSAAYFCASSPTQDRATDTQYFGPGTRLTVL.

This clonotype was counted a few times. The CDR3 bases are TGCAGCGTCTCATCCTCCTACAATGAGCAGTTCTTC. This gives the protein CSVSSSYNEQFF. The rearrangement uses TRBV29-1 and TRBJ2-1; D uncertain. CDR1 SQVTM and CDR2 ANQGSEA come from the germline V gene. The CDR3 runs 12 residues. V dropped 6 bases and J dropped 0 bases, with 6 bases sitting between them.

The CDR3 DNA reads as TGTGCCAGCATTGTTTCGACAGGGGGCTTGTACGAGCAGTACTTC. Protein: CASIVSTGGLYEQYF. The V and J genes are TRBV28 and TRBJ2-7; 10 bases agree with TRBD1. The germline V gene has CDR1 MDHEN and CDR2 SYDVKM. J was trimmed by 4 bases and V by 7 bases; bases with no gene match: 10. The CDR3 totals 15 residues.